One and the same sample provided the 6 T cell receptor beta chains below, sequenced in a study. Each CDR3 protein is one row after TCRdb ran MiXCR on the 5' RACE reads. The sample carries 2,500 to 3,000 distinct CDR3 sequences, 6.5% to 7% recorded once. The specimen sequenced was total memory T cells from blood PBMCs. Subset defined: transitional memory CD4+ T cells. The source of these receptors is a female donor with HIV.

This clonotype is large by share. J is TRBJ1-1 and V is TRBV10-3; D is unclear. The CDR3 sequence is 16 residues long. V was clipped by 4 bases and J by 0 bases, with 15 bases between them. CDR1 and CDR2 from the germline V gene are ENHRY and SYGVKD. The CDR3 DNA is TGTGCCATCAGTGCGGTCGGCAGCACTATGAACACTGAAGCTTTCTTT. It codes for CAISAVGSTMNTEAFF.

This clonotype is medium-sized by share. V gene TRBV12-5 combines with J gene TRBJ1-1; 9 positions agree with TRBD1. Germline V CDR1 and CDR2: LGHNT, FRNRAP. The V segment lost 2 bases and the J segment 4 bases; nucleotides outside the gene matches: 8. The CDR3 has 16 residues. This chain's CDR3 is CASGLTTGQGATEAFF. CDR3 in DNA: TGTGCTAGTGGTTTGACCACGGGACAGGGAGCCACTGAAGCTTTCTTT.

This clonotype qualifies as medium-sized (0.01 to 0.1%). This CDR3 reads CASSRTGSAGIGNSPLHF. The DNA for the CDR3 is TGTGCCAGCAGTCGGACAGGGTCGGCGGGGATTGGTAATTCACCCCTCCACTTT. The chain couples TRBV12-3 or TRBV12-4 to TRBJ1-6, with 8 bases aligning to TRBD1. The CDR3 covers 18 residues. After removal of 5 bases from V and 6 bases from J, the junction contained 15 bases not matched to a gene.

By sample share, this clonotype is medium-sized. The chain has TRBV6-1 and TRBJ1-5; D is unclear. Germline V gives CDR1 MNHNS, CDR2 SASEGT. The CDR3 contains 13 residues. Trimming shortened V by 5 bases and J by 3 bases, and 8 bases separated the two germline ends. CDR3 nucleotide sequence: TGTGCCAGCAGTCCCAGTTACAATCAGCCCCAGCATTTT. Protein: CASSPSYNQPQHF.

By share of the sample, this clonotype is large. This chain uses TRBV15 with TRBJ1-1; 7 bases map to TRBD1. The CDR3 has 15 amino acids. V lost 1 base, J lost 0 bases, and 2 bases stayed unmatched. From germline, CDR1 is LNHNV and CDR2 YYDKDF (reference sequence). DNA of the CDR3: TGTGCCACCAGCAGAGGACAGGGAATGAACACTGAAGCTTTCTTT. It specifies CATSRGQGMNTEAFF.

In its sample, this clonotype ranks as medium-sized (0.01 to 0.1%). The genes are TRBV5-4 and TRBJ1-4; 7 bases match TRBD1. The CDR3 has 15 amino acids. V was pared by 3 bases and J by 0 bases, with 2 bases of the junction left unmatched. Germline assignment: CDR1 SGHNT and CDR2 YYREEE (reference sequence). CDR3 DNA: TGTGCCAGCAGCTCAGGGGGAGCAACTAATGAAAAACTGTTTTTT. This sequence encodes CASSSGGATNEKLFF.